Listed here are 21 T cell receptor beta chains from one sample, sequenced in a study of cytomegalovirus exposure and HLA in healthy donors. Profiled with immunoSEQ multiplex PCR; TCRdb holds only in-frame clones, not every one. The data contain 200,000 to 250,000 clones, around four fifths of them singletons. Sequences were obtained from PBMCs. The source of these receptors is a woman aged 18-30 years in good health and CMV-seronegative.

The CDR3 DNA reads TGTGCCAGCAGTTACTCCCCGGGGAATCAGCCCCAGCATTTT. Translation: CASSYSPGNQPQHF. This chain connects TRBV6-6 to TRBJ1-5; no reliable D call. CDR3 size: 14 residues. V dropped 0 bases and J dropped 4 bases, with 7 bases sitting between them. Germline assignment: CDR1 MNHNY and CDR2 SVGAGI (reference sequence).

The rearrangement joins TRBV9 to TRBJ2-7; tentatively, D is TRBD2 (5 bases). The CDR3 extends over 14 amino acids. Germline V gives CDR1 SGDLS, CDR2 YYNGEE. V gave up 0 bases and J gave up 5 bases, with 12 bases separating them. CDR3 sequence (DNA): TGTGCCAGCAGCGTAGAGGGTAGGGAGAACGAGCAGTACTTC. Its translation: CASSVEGRENEQYF.

V and J are TRBV2 and TRBJ2-7; 8 bases align to TRBD2. The CDR3 runs to 16 residues. The junction had 12 bases not matched to a gene; V was cut back by 3 bases and J by 5 bases. From germline, CDR1 is SNHLY and CDR2 FYNNEI. The CDR3: CASSEGGRLVRDEQYF. CDR3 coding DNA: TGTGCCAGCAGTGAGGGCGGGAGGCTCGTCAGGGACGAGCAGTACTTC.

The rearrangement joins TRBV5-6 to TRBJ1-4; D is possibly TRBD1 (6 bases). With 2 bases removed from V and 1 base from J, the gap between germline ends came to 6 bases. Looked up from germline, CDR1 is SGHDT and CDR2 is YYEEEE. The CDR3 length is 14 residues. As DNA, the CDR3 is TGTGCCAGCAGCTTACAGGGAACTAATGAAAAACTGTTTTTT. The encoded protein is CASSLQGTNEKLFF.

The CDR3 coding sequence is TGCGCCAGCAGCCCCCGGCCCAGCGGGGGAAATAGGCAGACCCAGTACTTC. Its protein product is CASSPRPSGGNRQTQYF. This chain uses TRBV5-1 with TRBJ2-5; 8 nucleotides agree with TRBD2. Per the germline V gene, CDR1 is SGHRS and CDR2 is YFSETQ. CDR3 length equals 17 residues. V was clipped by 4 bases and J by 6 bases; unmatched bases: 17.

The V gene is TRBV15, the J gene TRBJ2-7, with D tentatively TRBD2 (6 bases). The CDR3 spans 15 residues. Germline V gene lookup returns CDR1 LNHNV and CDR2 YYDKDF (reference sequence). V was shortened by 1 base and J by 1 base, with 11 bases between the two germline ends. The CDR3 DNA reads as TGTGCCACCAGCAGAGCGGTCGGAGGGTCCTACGAGCAGTACTTC. Translating gives CATSRAVGGSYEQYF.

A single count supports this clone. The chain links TRBV30 to TRBJ1-4; 12 nucleotides match TRBD1. The CDR3 covers 17 residues. V lost 0 bases, J lost 7 bases, and 9 bases stayed unmatched. Germline CDR1 is GTSNPN and CDR2 is SVGIG (reference sequence). The CDR3 region is CAWSVGDRGQEGEKLFF. DNA for the CDR3: TGTGCCTGGAGTGTGGGGGACAGGGGGCAAGAAGGTGAAAAACTGTTTTTT.

This clone was seen a few times. Different DNA sequences within this sample yield the same CDR3. The chain is built from TRBV9 and TRBJ2-5; 7 positions agree with TRBD1. The germline gives CDR1 SGDLS, CDR2 YYNGEE. The CDR3 loop spans 15 amino acids. Germline trimming cut 0 bases from V and 1 base from J; bases unmatched to any gene: 3. As DNA, the CDR3 is TGTGCCAGCAGCGTAGGAGGGGGCGGCCAAGAGACCCAGTACTTC. Amino acids: CASSVGGGGQETQYF.

This clone was counted between two and nine times. The V and J genes are TRBV16 and TRBJ1-2, with D uncertain. V shed 4 bases and J shed 4 bases, with 13 bases lying between them. Germline CDR1 reads KGHSY; CDR2 reads FQNENV. This CDR3 comprises 14 residues. The CDR3 DNA follows: TGTGCCAGCAGCCGTTACACGACTGGCTATGGCTACACCTTC. The encoded protein is CASSRYTTGYGYTF.

The count of this clone is one. The rearrangement joins TRBV5-1 to TRBJ1-1, with D perhaps matching TRBD1 (5 bases). With 4 bases removed from V and 3 bases from J, the gap between germline ends came to 25 bases. The CDR3 has 18 residues. The germline gives CDR1 SGHRS, CDR2 YFSETQ. The CDR3 reads CASSPNTGTPGLDTEAFF. The CDR3 DNA reads TGCGCCAGCAGCCCGAATACCGGGACGCCCGGTCTGGACACTGAAGCTTTCTTT.

This sequence joins TRBV20-1 and TRBJ2-7; no reliable D call. Per the germline V gene, CDR1 is DFQATT and CDR2 is SNEGSKA (reference sequence). V lost 3 bases and J 5 bases, leaving 5 bases between the germline ends. The CDR3 covers 10 residues. The CDR3 sequence is CSASRNEQYF. As DNA, the CDR3 is TGCAGTGCTAGTCGAAACGAGCAGTACTTC.

This chain links TRBV5-1 with TRBJ1-1; 7 positions match TRBD1. The CDR3 sequence is 14 residues long. CDR1 is SGHRS and CDR2 is YFSETQ in the germline V gene. Unmatched junction bases numbered 14, after V lost 4 bases and J lost 11 bases. The CDR3 protein is CASSQQGLELGAFF. CDR3 DNA: TGCGCCAGCAGCCAACAGGGGCTCGAGCTCGGGGCTTTCTTT. Filled out from reference TRBV5-1 and TRBJ1-1, the complete variable domain reads KAGVTQTPRYLIKTRGQQVTLSCSPISGHRSVSWYQQTPGQGLQFLFEYFSETQRNKGNFPGRFSGRQFSNSRSEMNVSTLELGDSALYLCASSQQGLELGAFFGQGTRLTVV.

This chain joins TRBV2 and TRBJ1-4, with TRBD1 identical over 9 bases. V lost 8 bases to trimming and J lost 6 bases; unmatched junction nucleotides: 10. Germline values: CDR1 SNHLY, CDR2 FYNNEI. This CDR3 contains 15 residues. CDR3 loop: CASCQPQGAHEKLFF. DNA for the CDR3: TGTGCCAGCTGTCAGCCACAGGGGGCGCATGAAAAACTGTTTTTT.

This clone was observed a single time. The chain employs TRBV2 and TRBJ1-5, with D possibly being TRBD1 (6 bases). V was trimmed by 6 bases and J by 3 bases, leaving 15 bases between them. Germline V gene data show CDR1 as SNHLY and CDR2 as FYNNEI. The CDR3 has 15 residues. This CDR3 is CASRAPGHDNQPQHF. Written as DNA, the CDR3 is TGTGCCAGCAGAGCCCCGGGACACGACAATCAGCCCCAGCATTTT.

The chain joins TRBV30 to TRBJ1-2; 8 bases align to TRBD1. This CDR3 comprises 13 residues. V gave up 3 bases and J gave up 3 bases; unmatched junction bases: 3. CDR1 GTSNPN and CDR2 SVGIG come from the germline V gene (reference sequence). DNA for the CDR3: TGTGCCTGGAGCCCACAGGGGGACTATGGCTACACCTTC. Amino acids: CAWSPQGDYGYTF. Supplemented by reference TRBV30 and TRBJ1-2, the full variable domain reads SQTIHQWPATLVQPVGSPLSLECTVEGTSNPNLYWYRQAAGRGLQLLFYSVGIGQISSEVPQNLSASRPQDRQFILSSKKLLLSDSGFYLCAWSPQGDYGYTFGSGTRLTVV.

The CDR3: CASSQAGGNIQYF. CDR3 coding DNA: TGTGCCAGCAGCCAAGCCGGGGGAAACATTCAGTACTTC. The chain carries TRBV14 and TRBJ2-4; maybe TRBD2 (6 bases). Germline V gene lookup returns CDR1 SGHDN and CDR2 FVKESK. The CDR3 is 13 residues long. V lost 1 base and J 6 bases, leaving 7 bases between the germline ends.

The chain is built from TRBV27 and TRBJ2-2, with D possibly TRBD1 on 5 matching bases. The CDR3 consists of 14 residues. The V gene lost 2 bases and the J gene lost 4 bases, with 8 bases spanning the gap. Germline-derived CDR1 and CDR2 are MNHEY and SMNVEV (reference sequence). As DNA, the CDR3 is TGTGCCAGCAGTTTAGGCAGGGCCACCGGGGAGCTGTTTTTT. Amino acids: CASSLGRATGELFF.

V is TRBV30 and J is TRBJ1-5; D is unresolved. The CDR3 has 13 amino acids. Trimming took off 0 bases at V and 5 bases at J, with 8 bases between the two ends. In germline, CDR1 is GTSNPN, CDR2 SVGIG (reference sequence). Here the CDR3 reads CAWSVSLDQPQHF. The CDR3 DNA sequence: TGTGCCTGGAGTGTTTCTCTGGATCAGCCCCAGCATTTT.

V is TRBV28 and J is TRBJ2-2; D uncertain. V lost 8 bases to trimming and J lost 0 bases, with 10 bases between them. Per germline, CDR1 MDHEN and CDR2 SYDVKM. This CDR3 has 14 amino acids. CDR3 bases: TGTGCCAGCCGCCGAAAACCGAACACCGGGGAGCTGTTTTTT. It specifies CASRRKPNTGELFF.

The gene calls are TRBV11-2 and TRBJ2-1; D not resolved. The CDR3 loop spans 12 amino acids. The germline V gene encodes CDR1 SGHAT and CDR2 FQNNGV. Trimming pared 6 bases from V and 6 bases from J, leaving 9 bases between. In DNA form, the CDR3 reads TGTGCCAGCAGAGATGGAGCCAATGAGCAGTTCTTC. Residues: CASRDGANEQFF.

The V and J genes are TRBV4-1 and TRBJ1-2; 7 positions match TRBD1. The germline V gene has CDR1 MGHRA and CDR2 YSYEKL. This CDR3 spans 17 amino acids. With V trimmed by 4 bases and J by 1 base, 12 bases remained unmatched. The CDR3 here is CASSPRGGGDSNYGYTF. The CDR3 coding sequence is TGCGCCAGCAGCCCTCGTGGCGGGGGGGACAGTAACTATGGCTACACCTTC.